The clone carrying this T cell receptor beta chain was seen only a few times. What it recognizes is unknown. The data are from a study of cytomegalovirus exposure and HLA in healthy donors. Vbeta (60) and Jbeta (13) primers were used in the PCR. Here immunoSEQ multiplex PCR was the method, and the copy in TCRdb shows in-frame clones only, minus some. Of over 130,000 clones listed, about 75% are singletons. Whole-study findings and limits: Many donors carried some public TCRs, although rarity characterized most TCR sequences.

Trimming took 5 bases from V and 8 from J; bases not matched to a gene: 12. This CDR3 contains 18 residues. Germline CDR1 is MDHEN and CDR2 is SYDVKM. This receptor was identified in a woman younger than 45 in good health and CMV-seronegative. The rearrangement joins TRBV28 to TRBJ2-1, with TRBD2 identical over 16 bases. What was sequenced was PBMCs. DNA for the CDR3: TGTGCCAGCAGTCTACGGGGACTAGCGGGGGGGTTCGTTGATGAGCAGTTCTTC. Translation gives CASSLRGLAGGFVDEQFF.